A selection of T cell receptor beta chains follows, all from one sample in a study of shared clonotypes between healthy human individuals. Using immunoSEQ multiplex PCR, the repertoire was profiled, and TCRdb retains in-frame clones only, with some absent. This sample carries some 680,000 clones, more than 70% of them seen once, and the ten largest clones take around 2%. Source material: memory CD4+ T cells sorted from blood. The receptor set was obtained from a woman aged 25-40 years in good health. CDR3s leave out the opening cysteine and the closing phenylalanine or tryptophan. Fields, in order: V gene, J gene, CDR3 length, CDR3 protein.

TRBV29-1	TRBJ2-1	11	SAARGGVNEQF
TRBV18	TRBJ2-7	14	ASSALGTGGLYEQY
TRBV28	TRBJ1-5	11	ASSGQGGQPQH
TRBV11-2	TRBJ2-7	16	ASSPERLAGGRFYEQY
TRBV6-1	TRBJ1-2	10	ASSVRAYGYT
TRBV28	TRBJ2-1	11	ASSEKSRNEQF
TRBV5-6	TRBJ1-2	16	ASSQGGFLDSLNYGYT
TRBV6-5	TRBJ2-7	12	ASRLQGNSYEQY
TRBV10-3	TRBJ1-2	9	AISESSGYT
TRBV28	TRBJ1-2	13	ASSFVGQGSYGYT
TRBV7-2	TRBJ1-1	12	ASARGAANTEAF
TRBV27	TRBJ2-1	19	ASSPQWFASAAMRGLNEQF
TRBV27	TRBJ2-7	13	ASSLQRLAGSEQY
TRBV11-2	TRBJ1-3	12	ASSFGFSGNTIY
TRBV30	TRBJ2-3	12	AWTRLVGTDTQY
TRBV5-1	TRBJ2-7	12	ASIPGQGTHEQY
TRBV6-5	TRBJ1-5	13	ASSTKKAGFQPQH
TRBV19	TRBJ1-2	15	ASSPRELRGGAGGYT
TRBV7-2	TRBJ1-1	14	ASSLDFSEGNTEAF
TRBV4-2	TRBJ1-4	11	ASSPRPGEKLF
TRBV5-6	TRBJ2-2	14	ASSSLQLANTGELF
TRBV11-2	TRBJ2-1	11	ASSLLGTNEQF
TRBV29-1	TRBJ2-1	10	SVALGYNEQF
TRBV25-1	TRBJ2-5	12	ASSWQGEGETQY
TRBV5-1	TRBJ2-5	12	ASSLGGYQETQY
TRBV7-9	TRBJ2-1	16	ASSKRNVAQNSYNEQF
TRBV20-1	TRBJ2-2	9	SARRTGELF